Sequencing of this TCR beta chain was carried out in a study of shared clonotypes between healthy human individuals. The wider study: Donor ages ranged 18 to 49 years: a couple of women, a few men. The study used three CD4 naive, three CD4 memory, two CD8 naive and one CD8 memory plate per donor.

Study-level findings and limits: It was the few donors that limited the genetic and exposure-history diversity represented.

Recent vaccinations or acute infections were absent in the healthy HIV-negative adult donors. Regarding this clone: Antigen unknown.

The data were produced by immunoSEQ multiplex PCR, yet TCRdb's version contains in-frame clones alone and is incomplete. This sample has about 1.1 million clones, with about 80% found just once. Sequencing input: memory CD4+ T cells from PBMCs. The subset is: CD45RA-negative fraction. This sequence was found in a man between 18 and 29 years old in good health. Some clones in this sample may be carry-over from other donors' samples.

The CDR3 bases are TGTGCCAGCAGCTTAGTTGTGACTAGCGGTTTCAATGAGCAGTTCTTC. Its protein is CASSLVVTSGFNEQFF. This rearrangement joins TRBV7-2 to TRBJ2-1; 9 nucleotides match TRBD2. Germline V lookup: CDR1 SGHTA, CDR2 FQGNSA. The CDR3 contains 16 residues. V dropped 1 base and J dropped 6; count of bases not matched to a gene: 7. Combining the CDR3 with reference TRBV7-2 and TRBJ2-1 gives the whole variable domain GAGVSQSPSNKVTEKGKDVELRCDPISGHTALYWYRQSLGQGLEFLIYFQGNSAPDKSGLPSDRFSAERTGGSVSTLTIQRTQQEDSAVYLCASSLVVTSGFNEQFFGPGTRLTVL.